This T cell receptor (beta chain) was profiled in a study of blood T cell repertoires in COVID-19. V lost 8 bases to trimming and J lost 5 bases, with 11 bases between them. The germline V gene encodes CDR1 SEHNR and CDR2 FQNEAQ (reference sequence). The CDR3 is made up of 12 amino acids. Profiling relied on immunoSEQ multiplex PCR, and the TCRdb table lists in-frame clones only, not all of them. Here the sample spans about 150,000 clones, approximately 87% being singletons. The rearrangement links TRBV7-9 to TRBJ2-3; D is perhaps TRBD2 (5 bases). The sequence was obtained from a woman in her fifties or sixties with active or convalescent COVID-19. The sequencing sample was made of peripheral blood. The CDR3: CASAQGGDTQYF. The CDR3 nucleotides are TGTGCCAGCGCCCAAGGAGGAGATACGCAGTATTTT.